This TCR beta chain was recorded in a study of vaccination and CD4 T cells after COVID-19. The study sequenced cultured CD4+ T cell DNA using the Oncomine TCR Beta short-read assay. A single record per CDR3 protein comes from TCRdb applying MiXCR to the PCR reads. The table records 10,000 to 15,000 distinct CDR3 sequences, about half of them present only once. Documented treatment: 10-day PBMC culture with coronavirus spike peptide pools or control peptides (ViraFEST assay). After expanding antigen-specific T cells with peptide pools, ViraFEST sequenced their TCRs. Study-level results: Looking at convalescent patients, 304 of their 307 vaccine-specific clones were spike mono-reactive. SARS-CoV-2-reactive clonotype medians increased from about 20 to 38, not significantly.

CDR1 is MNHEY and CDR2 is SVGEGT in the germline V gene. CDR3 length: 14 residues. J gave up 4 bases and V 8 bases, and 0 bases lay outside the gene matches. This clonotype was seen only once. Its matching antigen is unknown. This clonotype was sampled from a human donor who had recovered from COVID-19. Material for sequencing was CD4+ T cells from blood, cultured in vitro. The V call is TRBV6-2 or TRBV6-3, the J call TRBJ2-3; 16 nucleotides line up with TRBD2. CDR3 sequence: CASGTSGGADTQYF. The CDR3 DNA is TGTGCCAGCGGGACTAGCGGGGGGGCAGATACGCAGTATTTT.